A single T cell receptor beta chain is shown here with its context. The data were obtained in a study of shared clonotypes between healthy human individuals. TCRdb's copy holds only in-frame clones and misses some; the assay was immunoSEQ multiplex PCR. The top ten hold 0.6% to 0.7% of the sample, which has about 1.1 million clones, approximately 80% seen once. CDR3 size: 12 residues. The germline CDR1 and CDR2 sequences are MDHEN and SYDVKM. Between the trimmed V and J ends, which lost 4 bases and 11 bases, there was a span of 14 bases. The chain has TRBV28 and TRBJ1-2, with a weak D call TRBD1 (5 bases). The receptor was isolated from a man aged 18 to 30 in good health. Some clones in this sample may be carry-over from other donors' samples. The specimen sequenced was memory CD4+ T cells from PBMCs. As for subset: CD45RA-negative fraction. CDR3 coding DNA: TGTGCCAGCAGTTCACCCGACAGTAGGTACACCTTC. Its translation: CASSSPDSRYTF.